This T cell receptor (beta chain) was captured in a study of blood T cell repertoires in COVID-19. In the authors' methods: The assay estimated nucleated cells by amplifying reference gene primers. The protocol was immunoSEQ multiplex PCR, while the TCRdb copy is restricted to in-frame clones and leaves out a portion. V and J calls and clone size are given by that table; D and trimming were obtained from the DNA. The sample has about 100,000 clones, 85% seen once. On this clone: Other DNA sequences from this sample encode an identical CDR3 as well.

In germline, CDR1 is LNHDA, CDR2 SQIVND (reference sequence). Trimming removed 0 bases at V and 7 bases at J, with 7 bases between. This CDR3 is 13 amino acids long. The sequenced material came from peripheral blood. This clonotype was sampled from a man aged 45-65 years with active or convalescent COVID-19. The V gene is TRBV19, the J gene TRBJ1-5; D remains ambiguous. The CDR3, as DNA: TGTGCCAGTAGTATAGATCGGGTACAGCCCCAGCATTTT. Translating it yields CASSIDRVQPQHF.